This entry lists 24 T cell receptor beta chains sequenced from one sample in a study of cytomegalovirus exposure and HLA in healthy donors. The study ran its PCR with 60 Vbeta and 13 Jbeta primers. Data came from immunoSEQ multiplex PCR; TCRdb stores just in-frame clones and leaves some out. Of about 140,000 clones listed, around 80% were seen once; the top ten hold less than 3%. The specimen was PBMCs. Every receptor here comes from a female donor in good health and CMV-seronegative.

The chain has TRBV19 and TRBJ2-7; TRBD2 matches at 15 bases. V lost 2 bases and J lost 4; bases outside the gene matches: 6. CDR3 length: 17 amino acids. Looked up from germline, CDR1 is LNHDA and CDR2 is SQIVND (reference sequence). The CDR3: CASSIRGLAGGPYEQYF. The CDR3 DNA reads as TGTGCCAGTAGTATAAGGGGACTAGCGGGGGGACCGTACGAGCAGTACTTC.

This sequence joins TRBV6-1 and TRBJ2-7; maybe TRBD1 (5 bases). Germline V lookup: CDR1 MNHNS, CDR2 SASEGT. The CDR3 sequence is 18 residues long. V was shortened by 1 base and J by 2 bases, with 21 bases between the two germline ends. The CDR3 DNA reads as TGTGCCAGCAGTGAAGTGGTTAGGGGTTTACGGGTACCCTACGAGCAGTACTTC. Translated, it gives CASSEVVRGLRVPYEQYF.

V and J are TRBV15 and TRBJ2-2; D unclear. The CDR3 is 14 residues long. V was shortened by 0 bases and J by 6 bases, with 8 bases between the two germline ends. The germline CDR1 and CDR2 sequences are LNHNV and YYDKDF (reference sequence). CDR3 amino acids: CATSREWLAGELFF. DNA for the CDR3: TGTGCCACCAGCAGAGAGTGGCTCGCCGGGGAGCTGTTTTTT. Full variable domain (missing parts from reference TRBV15 and TRBJ2-2): DAMVIQNPRYQVTQFGKPVTLSCSQTLNHNVMYWYQQKSSQAPKLLFHYYDKDFNNEADTPDNFQSRRPNTSFCFLDIRSPGLGDTAMYLCATSREWLAGELFFGEGSRLTVL.

CDR3 amino acids: CAIEKGSSYEQYF. CDR3 nucleotide sequence: TGTGCCATAGAGAAGGGGTCCTCCTACGAGCAGTACTTC. V and J are TRBV28 and TRBJ2-7; tentatively, D is TRBD1 (5 bases). The CDR3 length is 13 residues. Germline CDR1 is MDHEN and CDR2 is SYDVKM. V was clipped by 10 bases and J by 0 bases, with 13 bases between them.

V gene TRBV5-1 combines with J gene TRBJ2-1, with 12 bases identical to TRBD2. The trim removed 0 bases at V and 7 bases at J, leaving 8 bases unmatched. This CDR3 has 17 residues. Germline assignment: CDR1 SGHRS and CDR2 YFSETQ. The CDR3: CASSLANLLAGGNEQFF. Here the CDR3 DNA reads TGCGCCAGCAGCTTGGCCAATTTACTAGCGGGGGGTAATGAGCAGTTCTTC.

V usage is TRBV7-2 and J usage is TRBJ1-5, with 7 bases that match TRBD1. CDR3 size: 18 residues. Trimming removed 5 bases from V and 0 bases from J; junction bases left unmatched: 13. Germline loops: CDR1 SGHTA, CDR2 FQGNSA. In nucleotides, the CDR3 is TGTGCCAGCAGCCCAGAGCCGGGACAGACTTATAGCAATCAGCCCCAGCATTTT. Its translation is CASSPEPGQTYSNQPQHF.

This clone was recorded a few times. The V call is TRBV4-3, the J call TRBJ2-7; D is perhaps TRBD1 (6 bases). This CDR3 comprises 17 residues. V lost 0 bases and J 1 base, leaving 16 bases between the germline ends. CDR1 and CDR2 from the germline V gene are LGHNA and YSLEER. The CDR3 coding sequence is TGCGCCAGCAGCCAAGAATTAGGGCAGGGGACATCCTACGAGCAGTACTTC. It translates to CASSQELGQGTSYEQYF.

This clone came up once. The chain recombines TRBV2 with TRBJ2-2; TRBD2 matches at 9 bases. Germline assignment: CDR1 SNHLY and CDR2 FYNNEI. V lost 8 bases and J lost 0; bases outside the gene matches: 4. CDR3 length: 15 residues. The CDR3, as DNA: TGTGCCAGCGTAAGACTAGCGGCGAACACCGGGGAGCTGTTTTTT. It encodes CASVRLAANTGELFF.

This rearrangement joins TRBV28 to TRBJ2-7; 9 nucleotides align to TRBD1. Germline assignment: CDR1 MDHEN and CDR2 SYDVKM. The V and J ends lost 3 bases and 7 bases, in that order; junction bases with no gene match: 7. This CDR3 is 14 amino acids long. CDR3 amino acids: CASSFPGTGREQYF. DNA of the CDR3: TGTGCCAGCAGTTTTCCCGGGACAGGGAGGGAGCAGTACTTC.

The chain carries TRBV7-3 and TRBJ2-3; D is perhaps TRBD2 (5 bases). The V end was cut by 4 bases, the J end by 2 bases, with 10 bases between. The CDR3 has 14 residues. Germline lookup yields CDR1 SGHTA and CDR2 FQGTGA. The CDR3 loop is CASSSGLNTDTQYF. The CDR3 bases are TGTGCCAGCAGCTCCGGACTGAACACAGATACGCAGTATTTT.

The chain employs TRBV5-1 and TRBJ1-1; D is ambiguous. Germline CDR1 reads SGHRS; CDR2 reads YFSETQ. The CDR3 extends over 14 amino acids. Trimming removed 0 bases from V and 1 base from J, with 7 bases in between. CDR3 sequence reads: CASSLEAQNTEAFF. The DNA for the CDR3 is TGCGCCAGCAGCTTGGAAGCCCAGAACACTGAAGCTTTCTTT.

V usage is TRBV6-1 and J usage is TRBJ1-1; TRBD1 matches 12 bases. Germline trimming cut 4 bases from V and 3 bases from J; bases unmatched to any gene: 3. CDR1 and CDR2 (germline): MNHNS, SASEGT. The CDR3 runs to 15 residues. The CDR3 nucleotides read TGTGCCAGCAGTGGGGGACAGGGGGCGTACACTGAAGCTTTCTTT. This codes for CASSGGQGAYTEAFF.

The gene calls are TRBV27 and TRBJ2-2; tentative D call: TRBD1 (6 bases). With 6 bases removed from V and 3 bases from J, the gap between germline ends came to 17 bases. CDR1 MNHEY and CDR2 SMNVEV come from the germline V gene (reference sequence). The CDR3 has 16 residues. CDR3 in amino acids: CASRRLRDTDTGELFF. CDR3 in DNA: TGTGCCAGCAGAAGGCTCCGGGACACTGACACCGGGGAGCTGTTTTTT.

This chain connects TRBV7-2 to TRBJ2-1, with D perhaps matching TRBD2 (6 bases). Per the germline V gene, CDR1 is SGHTA and CDR2 is FQGNSA. V gave up 3 bases and J gave up 12 bases, with 9 bases separating them. This CDR3 spans 11 amino acids. The CDR3 loop is CASSFRRAQFF. The CDR3 nucleotides are TGTGCCAGCAGCTTTCGGAGGGCGCAGTTCTTC.

CDR3 DNA: TGTGCCAGCAGCTCCCGGGGACAGGCGGTACACTCACCCCTCCACTTT. It translates to CASSSRGQAVHSPLHF. The rearrangement uses TRBV5-4 and TRBJ1-6; 8 bases are a match to TRBD1. The germline V gene encodes CDR1 SGHNT and CDR2 YYREEE (reference sequence). There are 16 residues in the CDR3. Trimming at V came to 3 bases and at J to 10 bases, leaving 12 bases not matched to a gene.

The V gene is TRBV6-6, the J gene TRBJ1-4, with D perhaps matching TRBD1 (6 bases). V was shortened by 6 bases and J by 8 bases, with 19 bases between the two germline ends. The CDR3 sequence is 15 residues long. Looked up from germline, CDR1 is MNHNY and CDR2 is SVGAGI (reference sequence). CDR3 sequence (DNA): TGTGCCAGCAGCCTCCCGGGGGGCGCGAGGGAAAAACTGTTTTTT. It is translated as CASSLPGGAREKLFF.

This clone was seen only a few times. Here the CDR3 reads CASSFTGNTEAFF. For the CDR3, the DNA is TGTGCCAGCAGTTTTACGGGGAACACTGAAGCTTTCTTT. The chain recombines TRBV28 with TRBJ1-1; D gene ambiguous. The length of the CDR3 is 13 residues. Germline CDR1 and CDR2: MDHEN and SYDVKM. The V end lost 3 bases, the J end lost 1 base, and 6 bases lay between the germline ends. The entire variable domain, with the rest obtained from reference TRBV28 and TRBJ1-1, is as follows: DVKVTQSSRYLVKRTGEKVFLECVQDMDHENMFWYRQDPGLGLRLIYFSYDVKMKEKGDIPEGYSVSREKKERFSLILESASTNQTSMYLCASSFTGNTEAFFGQGTRLTVV.

The chain is built from TRBV5-4 and TRBJ1-2; 9 nucleotides agree with TRBD1. V trimming: 0 bases; J trimming: 5 bases; junction bases outside the gene matches: 11. There are 17 residues in the CDR3. Germline V CDR1 and CDR2: SGHNT, YYREEE (reference sequence). This CDR3 is CASSLAIRQGVLYGYTF. Written as DNA, the CDR3 is TGTGCCAGCAGCTTGGCAATCAGACAGGGGGTGTTGTATGGCTACACCTTC.

The chain employs TRBV28 and TRBJ2-1; D is possibly TRBD1 (5 bases). Germline loops: CDR1 MDHEN, CDR2 SYDVKM. The CDR3 is 14 residues long. V was cut by 5 bases and J by 4 bases, with 12 bases left in between. The CDR3 DNA reads TGTGCCAGCAGTAACAAGGGGTGGTACAATGAGCAGTTCTTC. The encoded protein is CASSNKGWYNEQFF.

J is TRBJ2-2 and V is TRBV19; weak D call: TRBD2 (6 bases). From germline, CDR1 is LNHDA and CDR2 SQIVND (reference sequence). Trimming removed 4 bases at V and 6 bases at J, with 6 bases between. The CDR3 totals 12 residues. Here the CDR3 reads CASSRRAGELFF. The CDR3 nucleotides are TGTGCCAGTAGTAGGAGGGCCGGGGAGCTGTTTTTT.

V gene TRBV29-1 combines with J gene TRBJ2-1, with TRBD2 matching 10 bases. CDR3 length equals 19 residues. Germline loops: CDR1 SQVTM, CDR2 ANQGSEA. With V trimmed by 0 bases and J by 1 base, 12 bases remained unmatched. The CDR3 is CSVEDSALAGRFSYNEQFF. DNA for the CDR3: TGCAGCGTTGAAGATTCAGCACTAGCGGGGCGATTTTCCTACAATGAGCAGTTCTTC.

This clone came up a few times. The chain has TRBV10-1 and TRBJ2-3; 7 nucleotides line up with TRBD1. Trimming at V came to 3 bases and at J to 8 bases, leaving 5 bases not matched to a gene. This CDR3 has 13 residues. CDR1 is WNHNN, CDR2 SYGVQD, per germline (reference sequence). The CDR3 bases are TGCGCCAGCAGTGAAGGGACAGAGCTTACGCAGTATTTT. Protein: CASSEGTELTQYF.

The gene calls are TRBV7-8 and TRBJ1-4; 8 bases fit TRBD1. Germline values: CDR1 SGHVS, CDR2 FQNEAQ. The trim removed 5 bases at V and 7 bases at J, leaving 9 bases unmatched. The CDR3 is 15 residues long. This CDR3 is CASSPRVTGAEKLFF. DNA of the CDR3: TGTGCCAGCAGCCCTAGGGTGACAGGGGCTGAAAAACTGTTTTTT. The full variable domain, with the rest looked up from reference TRBV7-8 and TRBJ1-4, is GAGVSQSPRYKVAKRGQDVALRCDPISGHVSLFWYQQALGQGPEFLTYFQNEAQLDKSGLPSDRFFAERPEGSVSTLKIQRTQQEDSAVYLCASSPRVTGAEKLFFGSGTQLSVL.

The rearrangement uses TRBV27 and TRBJ2-1, with D hard to call. This CDR3 region has 14 residues. In germline, CDR1 is MNHEY, CDR2 SMNVEV (reference sequence). The germline V and J ends were trimmed by 2 bases and 2 bases, with 7 bases remaining between them. The CDR3 bases are TGTGCCAGCAGTTTAGCGGTACCCTACAATGAGCAGTTCTTC. This translates into CASSLAVPYNEQFF.